A single sample is the source of the 23 T cell receptor beta chains below, sequenced in a study of blood T cell repertoires in COVID-19. This table comes from immunoSEQ multiplex PCR, and its TCRdb copy is limited to in-frame clones, with some not included. This table has a few hundred thousand clones, 82% appearing once. What was sequenced was PBMCs or T cells enriched from blood (not recorded which). Receptors were obtained from a woman aged 55-75 years who had recovered from COVID-19.

This clone has more than one count but fewer than ten. This chain uses TRBV10-2 with TRBJ1-5; 8 nucleotides line up with TRBD1. This CDR3 region has 16 residues. Per germline, CDR1 WSHSY and CDR2 SAAADI. Trimming removed 3 bases from V and 6 bases from J; junction bases left unmatched: 10. The CDR3 region is CASSDLQGGYGQPQHF. The CDR3 DNA is TGCGCCAGCAGTGACCTACAGGGGGGGTACGGTCAGCCCCAGCATTTT.

The gene calls are TRBV5-1 and TRBJ2-7; 9 bases fit TRBD1. This CDR3 has 15 amino acids. The V and J ends lost 1 base and 4 bases, in that order; junction bases with no gene match: 6. CDR1 and CDR2 from the germline V gene are SGHRS and YFSETQ. Here the CDR3 DNA reads TGCGCCAGCAGCTTGAACCCCGGGACAGGGTACGAGCAGTACTTC. Encoded protein: CASSLNPGTGYEQYF. Filled out from reference TRBV5-1 and TRBJ2-7, the complete variable domain reads KAGVTQTPRYLIKTRGQQVTLSCSPISGHRSVSWYQQTPGQGLQFLFEYFSETQRNKGNFPGRFSGRQFSNSRSEMNVSTLELGDSALYLCASSLNPGTGYEQYFGPGTRLTVT.

This clone was detected only once. V usage is TRBV9 and J usage is TRBJ1-2; tentatively, D is TRBD1 (6 bases). Germline values: CDR1 SGDLS, CDR2 YYNGEE. V was cut by 4 bases and J by 3 bases, with 16 bases left in between. This CDR3 has 15 residues. CDR3: CASSPTGSLDYGYTF. In DNA form, the CDR3 reads TGTGCCAGCAGCCCCACAGGGAGCCTTGACTATGGCTACACCTTC.

V and J are TRBV4-3 and TRBJ2-5; 10 bases are shared with TRBD2. The CDR3 length is 18 residues. V lost 0 bases, J lost 2 bases, and 9 bases stayed unmatched. Germline CDR1 and CDR2: LGHNA and YSLEER. The CDR3 sequence is CASSQDLSGGALQETQYF. DNA for the CDR3: TGCGCCAGCAGCCAAGATTTGAGCGGGGGGGCGCTGCAAGAGACCCAGTACTTC.

The chain is built from TRBV5-4 and TRBJ1-6; 8 bases are a match to TRBD1. CDR1 is SGHNT, CDR2 YYREEE, per germline (reference sequence). After removal of 2 bases from V and 9 bases from J, the junction contained 4 bases not matched to a gene. The CDR3 loop spans 14 amino acids. CDR3 sequence reads: CASSFRRGPSPLHF. CDR3 coding DNA: TGTGCCAGCAGCTTCCGCAGGGGGCCTTCACCCCTCCACTTT.

A few counts support this clone. This chain links TRBV14 with TRBJ1-1; TRBD1 is a possible D gene (5 bases). V was pared by 3 bases and J by 5 bases, with 13 bases between. CDR1 and CDR2 from the germline V gene are SGHDN and FVKESK. CDR3 length: 14 residues. The CDR3 DNA is TGTGCCAGCAGCCAGTATATTGGGGGGACTGAAGCTTTCTTT. Its protein product is CASSQYIGGTEAFF. The whole variable domain, filled in from reference TRBV14 and TRBJ1-1, reads EAGVTQFPSHSVIEKGQTVTLRCDPISGHDNLYWYRRVMGKEIKFLLHFVKESKQDESGMPNNRFLAERTGGTYSTLKVQPAELEDSGVYFCASSQYIGGTEAFFGQGTRLTVV.

The genes are TRBV9 and TRBJ2-3; 8 nucleotides line up with TRBD2. V lost 0 bases, J lost 5 bases, and 8 bases stayed unmatched. This CDR3 region has 16 residues. In germline, CDR1 is SGDLS, CDR2 YYNGEE. The CDR3 DNA follows: TGTGCCAGCAGCGTAGTTGGGACTAGGACCCTAGATACGCAGTATTTT. Translated: CASSVVGTRTLDTQYF.

The V and J genes are TRBV28 and TRBJ2-7; 8 nucleotides align to TRBD1. The CDR3 sequence is 16 residues long. Germline V CDR1 and CDR2: MDHEN, SYDVKM. V was clipped by 7 bases and J by 3 bases; unmatched bases: 14. The CDR3 region has the DNA TGTGCCAGCAACCCTCCAGGACAGGGAAGTGTCTACGAGCAGTACTTC. Translating gives CASNPPGQGSVYEQYF.

The rearrangement uses TRBV19 and TRBJ1-2; no reliable D call. Germline V gene sequence: CDR1 LNHDA, CDR2 SQIVND (reference sequence). V gave up 7 bases and J gave up 2 bases, with 20 bases separating them. This CDR3 contains 16 residues. CDR3 residues: CASKHPPDFFNYGYTF. CDR3 coding DNA: TGTGCCAGTAAACACCCGCCGGACTTCTTCAACTATGGCTACACCTTC. Using reference TRBV19 and TRBJ1-2 for the parts outside the CDR3, the full variable domain is DGGITQSPKYLFRKEGQNVTLSCEQNLNHDAMYWYRQDPGQGLRLIYYSQIVNDFQKGDIAEGYSVSREKKESFPLTVTSAQKNPTAFYLCASKHPPDFFNYGYTFGSGTRLTVV.

In its sample, this clone was seen a few times. The V and J genes are TRBV5-4 and TRBJ1-3, with a possible D match to TRBD1 (5 bases). Germline V gene data show CDR1 as SGHNT and CDR2 as YYREEE (reference sequence). CDR3 length equals 14 residues. Trimming removed 0 bases from V and 4 bases from J, with 8 bases in between. The CDR3 is CASSLATEGNTIYF. The CDR3 bases are TGTGCCAGCAGCTTGGCGACAGAAGGAAACACCATATATTTT.

This chain links TRBV20-1 with TRBJ1-4, with 7 bases lining up with TRBD1. Germline V gives CDR1 DFQATT, CDR2 SNEGSKA (reference sequence). The V gene end was trimmed by 3 bases and the J gene end by 7 bases; junction bases not matched to a gene: 8. The CDR3 has 14 amino acids. CDR3 protein: CSASDGRGIEKLFF. The CDR3 DNA reads as TGCAGTGCTAGTGACGGCAGGGGGATTGAAAAACTGTTTTTT.

The rearrangement uses TRBV29-1 and TRBJ2-3, with a tentative D call TRBD2 (6 bases). Trimming removed 7 bases from V and 6 bases from J, with 11 bases in between. This CDR3 has 11 residues. Per the germline V gene, CDR1 is SQVTM and CDR2 is ANQGSEA. CDR3 protein: CSANAGDTQYF. The CDR3 nucleotides are TGCAGCGCTAACGCGGGGGATACGCAGTATTTT.

The V and J genes are TRBV15 and TRBJ1-3; the D is unclear. The ends were cut back, 3 bases at V and 0 bases at J, with 6 bases in the middle. CDR1 and CDR2 from the germline V gene are LNHNV and YYDKDF (reference sequence). The CDR3 runs 14 residues. The CDR3 region is CATSRGHSGNTIYF. The CDR3 DNA is TGTGCCACCAGCAGGGGCCACTCTGGAAACACCATATATTTT.

J is TRBJ2-1 and V is TRBV7-9; 8 bases are shared with TRBD2. The CDR3 totals 19 residues. After removal of 5 bases from V and 0 bases from J, the junction contained 15 bases not matched to a gene. Germline assignment: CDR1 SEHNR and CDR2 FQNEAQ (reference sequence). The CDR3 bases are TGTGCCAGCAGCCTCTCTCGCGGGGGGCTCCTTATCTCCTACAATGAGCAGTTCTTC. It translates to CASSLSRGGLLISYNEQFF. Full variable domain (rest looked up from reference TRBV7-9 and TRBJ2-1): DTGVSQNPRHKITKRGQNVTFRCDPISEHNRLYWYRQTLGQGPEFLTYFQNEAQLEKSRLLSDRFSAERPKGSFSTLEIQRTEQGDSAMYLCASSLSRGGLLISYNEQFFGPGTRLTVL.

This clone occurred many times. V is TRBV28 and J is TRBJ1-6; D gene ambiguous. V lost 0 bases to trimming and J lost 5 bases, with 5 bases between them. Germline V gives CDR1 MDHEN, CDR2 SYDVKM. The CDR3 extends over 14 amino acids. Here the CDR3 DNA reads TGTGCCAGCAGTTTATGGCAGGATAATTCACCCCTCCACTTT. The encoded protein is CASSLWQDNSPLHF.

The chain has TRBV7-6 and TRBJ2-7, with TRBD2 matching over 8 bases. J gave up 2 bases and V 5 bases, and 8 bases lay outside the gene matches. The CDR3 totals 15 residues. Per germline, CDR1 SGHVS and CDR2 FNYEAQ. CDR3 coding DNA: TGTGCCAGCAGCCCCGGGAGGGGGAGCCCCTACGAGCAGTACTTC. Protein sequence: CASSPGRGSPYEQYF.

The rearrangement joins TRBV5-1 to TRBJ2-5; D possibly corresponds to TRBD2 (6 bases). V was cut by 4 bases and J by 0 bases, with 13 bases left in between. The CDR3 runs 15 residues. Germline V gene data show CDR1 as SGHRS and CDR2 as YFSETQ. CDR3 amino acids: CASSLLGTHQETQYF. The CDR3 DNA sequence: TGCGCCAGCAGCCTGTTGGGGACTCACCAAGAGACCCAGTACTTC.

The chain is built from TRBV3-1 (or the pseudogene TRBV3-2) and TRBJ1-6, with 11 bases aligning to TRBD1. Germline trimming cut 1 base from V and 10 bases from J; bases unmatched to any gene: 3. Germline assignment: CDR1 LGHDT and CDR2 YNNKEL (reference sequence). The CDR3 is 15 amino acids. CDR3 sequence: CASSQGRTGGSPLHF. The CDR3 DNA follows: TGTGCCAGCAGCCAAGGAAGGACAGGGGGCTCACCCCTCCACTTT.

The chain joins TRBV7-2 to TRBJ2-1, with a possible D match to TRBD2 (7 bases). The germline CDR1 and CDR2 sequences are SGHTA and FQGNSA. V shed 1 base and J shed 0 bases, with 16 bases lying between them. This CDR3 comprises 18 residues. The CDR3 here is CASSLGGGPGNSYNEQFF. The CDR3 DNA is TGTGCCAGCAGCTTAGGCGGGGGCCCAGGGAACTCCTACAATGAGCAGTTCTTC.

This chain uses TRBV2 with TRBJ2-5, with a weak D call TRBD1 (5 bases). The germline CDR1 and CDR2 sequences are SNHLY and FYNNEI. V was trimmed by 2 bases and J by 6 bases, leaving 10 bases between them. The CDR3 is 13 residues long. CDR3 in DNA: TGTGCCAGCAGTGAAATCAGGGCACAGACCCAGTACTTC. This sequence encodes CASSEIRAQTQYF. The full variable domain, its missing parts supplied by reference TRBV2 and TRBJ2-5, is EPEVTQTPSHQVTQMGQEVILRCVPISNHLYFYWYRQILGQKVEFLVSFYNNEISEKSEIFDDQFSVERPDGSNFTLKIRSTKLEDSAMYFCASSEIRAQTQYFGPGTRLLVL.

In DNA, the CDR3 is TGTGCCAGCAGCTTGGACCAGGGCACTGAAGCTTTCTTT. It encodes CASSLDQGTEAFF. The chain is built from TRBV5-4 and TRBJ1-1, with D possibly matching TRBD1 (5 bases). Trimming stripped 0 bases from V and 4 bases from J, with 7 bases between. Germline CDR1 is SGHNT and CDR2 is YYREEE (reference sequence). This CDR3 has 13 amino acids.

The chain links TRBV21-1 to TRBJ2-1; the table's D call, TRBD2, has no DNA check behind it. TRBV21-1 is reported as a pseudogene. The CDR3 runs 12 residues. Written as DNA, the CDR3 is TGTGCCAGCAGCACCTTTCCCTTGGAGCAGTTCTTC. Translated: CASSTFPLEQFF.

V usage is TRBV5-1 and J usage is TRBJ2-7; D possibly corresponds to TRBD1 (5 bases). CDR3 length: 14 residues. The germline V gene encodes CDR1 SGHRS and CDR2 YFSETQ. Trimming pared 4 bases from V and 2 bases from J, leaving 13 bases between. The CDR3 loop reads CASSTQTATYEQYF. CDR3 coding DNA: TGCGCCAGCAGCACCCAGACAGCCACCTACGAGCAGTACTTC.